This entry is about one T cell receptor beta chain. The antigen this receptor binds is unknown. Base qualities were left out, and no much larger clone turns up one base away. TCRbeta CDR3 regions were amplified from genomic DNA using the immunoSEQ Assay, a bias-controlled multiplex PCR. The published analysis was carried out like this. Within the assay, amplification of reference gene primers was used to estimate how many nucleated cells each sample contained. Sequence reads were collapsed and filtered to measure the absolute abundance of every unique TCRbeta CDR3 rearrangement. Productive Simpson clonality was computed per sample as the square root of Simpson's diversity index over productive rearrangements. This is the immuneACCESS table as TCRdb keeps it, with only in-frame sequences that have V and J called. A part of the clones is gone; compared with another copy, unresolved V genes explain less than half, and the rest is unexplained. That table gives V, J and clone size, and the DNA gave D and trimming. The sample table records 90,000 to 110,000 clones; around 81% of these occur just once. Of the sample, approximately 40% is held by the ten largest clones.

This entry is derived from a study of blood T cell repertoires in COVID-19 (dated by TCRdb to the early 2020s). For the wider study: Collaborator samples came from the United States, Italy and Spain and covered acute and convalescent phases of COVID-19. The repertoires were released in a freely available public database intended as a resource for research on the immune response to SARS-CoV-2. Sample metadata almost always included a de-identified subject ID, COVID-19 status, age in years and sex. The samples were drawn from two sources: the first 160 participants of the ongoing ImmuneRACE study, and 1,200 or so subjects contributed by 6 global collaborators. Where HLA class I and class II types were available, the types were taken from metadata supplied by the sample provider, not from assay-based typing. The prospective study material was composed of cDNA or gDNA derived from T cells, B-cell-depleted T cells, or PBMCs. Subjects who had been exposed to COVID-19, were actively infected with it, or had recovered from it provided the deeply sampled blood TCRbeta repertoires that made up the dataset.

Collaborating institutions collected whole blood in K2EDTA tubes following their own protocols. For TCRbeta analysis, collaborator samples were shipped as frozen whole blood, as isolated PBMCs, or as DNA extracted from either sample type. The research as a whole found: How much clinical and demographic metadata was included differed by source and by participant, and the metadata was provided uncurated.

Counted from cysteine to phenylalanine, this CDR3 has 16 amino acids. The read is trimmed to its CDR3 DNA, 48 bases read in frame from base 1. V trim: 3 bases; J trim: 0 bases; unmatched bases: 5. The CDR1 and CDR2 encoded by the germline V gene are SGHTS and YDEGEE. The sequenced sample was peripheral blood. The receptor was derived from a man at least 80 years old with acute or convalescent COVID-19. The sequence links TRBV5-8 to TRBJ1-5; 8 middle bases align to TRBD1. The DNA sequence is TGTGCCAGCAGCTCGGACAGGGTGTATAGCAATCAGCCCCAGCATTTT. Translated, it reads CASSSDRVYSNQPQHF.